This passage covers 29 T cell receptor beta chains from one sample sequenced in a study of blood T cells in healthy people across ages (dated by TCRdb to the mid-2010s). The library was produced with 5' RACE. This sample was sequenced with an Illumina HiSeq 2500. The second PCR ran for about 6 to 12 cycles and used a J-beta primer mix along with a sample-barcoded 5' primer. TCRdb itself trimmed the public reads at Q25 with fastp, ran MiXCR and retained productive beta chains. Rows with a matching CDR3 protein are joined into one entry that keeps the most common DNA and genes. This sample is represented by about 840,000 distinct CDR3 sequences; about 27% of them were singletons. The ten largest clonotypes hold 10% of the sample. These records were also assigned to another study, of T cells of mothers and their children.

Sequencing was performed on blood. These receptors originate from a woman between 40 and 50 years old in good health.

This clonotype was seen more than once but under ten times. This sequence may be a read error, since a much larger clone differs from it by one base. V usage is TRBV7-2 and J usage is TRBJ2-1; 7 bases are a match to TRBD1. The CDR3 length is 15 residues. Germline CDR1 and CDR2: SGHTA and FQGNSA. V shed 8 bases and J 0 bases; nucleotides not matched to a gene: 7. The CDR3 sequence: CASGRQGSSYNEQFF. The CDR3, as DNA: TGTGCCAGCGGCCGACAGGGTTCCTCCTACAATGAGCAGTTCTTC.

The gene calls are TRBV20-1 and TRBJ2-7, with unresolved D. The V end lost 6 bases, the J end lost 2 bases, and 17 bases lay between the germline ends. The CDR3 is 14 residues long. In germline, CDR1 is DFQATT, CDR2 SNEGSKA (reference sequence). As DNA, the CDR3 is TGCAGTGCGTATGAGGTTGCCCTCCCCTACGAGCAGTACTTC. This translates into CSAYEVALPYEQYF.

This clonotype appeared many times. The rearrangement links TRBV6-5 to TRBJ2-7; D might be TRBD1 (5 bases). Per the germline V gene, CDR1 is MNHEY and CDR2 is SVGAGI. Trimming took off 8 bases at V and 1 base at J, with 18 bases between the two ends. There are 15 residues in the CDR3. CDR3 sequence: CASSVGHLRSYEQYF. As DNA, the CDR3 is TGTGCCAGCTCGGTAGGACACCTGAGATCCTACGAGCAGTACTTC.

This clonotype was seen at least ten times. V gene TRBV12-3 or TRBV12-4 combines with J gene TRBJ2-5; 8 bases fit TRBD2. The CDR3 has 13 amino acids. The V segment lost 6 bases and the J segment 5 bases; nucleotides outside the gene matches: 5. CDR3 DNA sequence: TGTGCCAGCAGCAGGACTAGCTGGGAGACCCAGTACTTC. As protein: CASSRTSWETQYF.

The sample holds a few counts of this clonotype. This CDR3 reads CASSLDTQGYTF. CDR3 in DNA: TGTGCCAGCAGCTTAGACACCCAGGGCTACACCTTC. V usage is TRBV5-4 and J usage is TRBJ1-2; D gene uncertain. V was pared by 2 bases and J by 8 bases, with 10 bases between. The CDR3 sequence is 12 residues long. Germline lookup yields CDR1 SGHNT and CDR2 YYREEE (reference sequence).

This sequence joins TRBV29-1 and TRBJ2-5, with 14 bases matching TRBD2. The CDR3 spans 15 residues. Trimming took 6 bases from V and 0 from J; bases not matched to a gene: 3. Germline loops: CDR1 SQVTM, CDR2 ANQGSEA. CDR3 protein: CSVRTSGGYQETQYF. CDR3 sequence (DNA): TGCAGCGTCCGGACTAGCGGGGGGTACCAAGAGACCCAGTACTTC.

CDR3 sequence: CASSGRDWHNEQFF. The CDR3 DNA reads as TGTGCCAGCAGCGGCCGGGACTGGCACAATGAGCAGTTCTTC. The chain joins TRBV9 to TRBJ2-1, with D possibly TRBD2 on 6 matching bases. The CDR3 loop spans 14 amino acids. Trimming removed 3 bases at V and 5 bases at J, with 12 bases between. The germline V gene has CDR1 SGDLS and CDR2 YYNGEE.

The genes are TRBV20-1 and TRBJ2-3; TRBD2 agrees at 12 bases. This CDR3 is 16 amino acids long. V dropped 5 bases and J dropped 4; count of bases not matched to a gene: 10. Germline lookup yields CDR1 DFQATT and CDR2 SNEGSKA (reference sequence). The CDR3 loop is CSAPRALAGGADTQYF. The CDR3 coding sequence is TGCAGTGCTCCGAGGGCGCTAGCGGGGGGGGCAGATACGCAGTATTTT.

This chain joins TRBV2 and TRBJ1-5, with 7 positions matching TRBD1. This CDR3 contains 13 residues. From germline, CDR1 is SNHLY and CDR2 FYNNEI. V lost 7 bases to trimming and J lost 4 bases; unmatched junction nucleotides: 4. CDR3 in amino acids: CASKGTVNQPQHF. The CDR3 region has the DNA TGTGCCAGCAAGGGGACAGTAAATCAGCCCCAGCATTTT.

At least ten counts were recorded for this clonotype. The CDR3 DNA follows: TGTGCCACCAGCAGAGCGGGGGGGACTGAAGCTTTCTTT. Translating it yields CATSRAGGTEAFF. The J gene is TRBJ1-1, the V gene TRBV15; a weak D match, TRBD1 (5 bases). The CDR3 totals 13 residues. The V end was cut by 1 base, the J end by 5 bases, with 8 bases between. Germline values: CDR1 LNHNV, CDR2 YYDKDF (reference sequence).

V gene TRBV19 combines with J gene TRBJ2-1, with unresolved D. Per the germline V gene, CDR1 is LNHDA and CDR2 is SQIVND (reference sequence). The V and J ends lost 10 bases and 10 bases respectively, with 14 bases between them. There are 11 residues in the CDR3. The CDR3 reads CATQTAREQFF. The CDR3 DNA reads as TGTGCCACCCAGACCGCCCGCGAGCAGTTCTTC.

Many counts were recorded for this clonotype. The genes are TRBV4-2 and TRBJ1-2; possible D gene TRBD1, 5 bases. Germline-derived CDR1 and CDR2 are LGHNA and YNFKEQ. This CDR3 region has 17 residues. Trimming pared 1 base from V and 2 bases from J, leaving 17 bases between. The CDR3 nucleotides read TGTGCCAGCAGCCAAGGGGACCCAACACAAGGAAACTATGGCTACACCTTC. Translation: CASSQGDPTQGNYGYTF.

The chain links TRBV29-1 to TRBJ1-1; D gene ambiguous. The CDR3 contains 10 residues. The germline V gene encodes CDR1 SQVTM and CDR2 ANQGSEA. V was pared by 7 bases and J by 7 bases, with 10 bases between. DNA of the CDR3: TGCAGCGCAACGACCGGTGAAGCTTTCTTT. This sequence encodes CSATTGEAFF.

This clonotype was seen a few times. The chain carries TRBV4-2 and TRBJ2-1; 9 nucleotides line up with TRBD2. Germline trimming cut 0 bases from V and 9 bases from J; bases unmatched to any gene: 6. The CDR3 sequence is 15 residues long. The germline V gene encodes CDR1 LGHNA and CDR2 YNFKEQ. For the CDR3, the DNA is TGTGCCAGCAGCCAAGAAGGCGGGGGGGGCGGTGAGCAGTTCTTC. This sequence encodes CASSQEGGGGGEQFF.

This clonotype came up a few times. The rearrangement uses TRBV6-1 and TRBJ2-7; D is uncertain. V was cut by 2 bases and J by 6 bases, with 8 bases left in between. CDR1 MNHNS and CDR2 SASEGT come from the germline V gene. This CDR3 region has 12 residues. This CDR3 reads CASSELAIEQYF. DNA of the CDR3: TGTGCCAGCAGTGAATTGGCCATCGAGCAGTACTTC.

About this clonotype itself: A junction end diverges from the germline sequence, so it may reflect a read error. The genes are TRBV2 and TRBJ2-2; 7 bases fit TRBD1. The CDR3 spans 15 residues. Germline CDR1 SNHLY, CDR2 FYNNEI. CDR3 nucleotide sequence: TGTGCCGGCAGTGAAGGGACAGTGAACACCGGGGAGCTGTTTTTT. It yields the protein CAGSEGTVNTGELFF.

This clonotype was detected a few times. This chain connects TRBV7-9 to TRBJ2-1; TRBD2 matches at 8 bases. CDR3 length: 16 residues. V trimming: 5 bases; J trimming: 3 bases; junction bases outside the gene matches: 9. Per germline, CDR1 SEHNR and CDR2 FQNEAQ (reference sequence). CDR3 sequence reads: CASSPNSGAFYNEQFF. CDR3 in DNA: TGTGCCAGCAGCCCCAATAGCGGGGCGTTCTACAATGAGCAGTTCTTC. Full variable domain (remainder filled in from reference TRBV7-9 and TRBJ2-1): DTGVSQNPRHKITKRGQNVTFRCDPISEHNRLYWYRQTLGQGPEFLTYFQNEAQLEKSRLLSDRFSAERPKGSFSTLEIQRTEQGDSAMYLCASSPNSGAFYNEQFFGPGTRLTVL.

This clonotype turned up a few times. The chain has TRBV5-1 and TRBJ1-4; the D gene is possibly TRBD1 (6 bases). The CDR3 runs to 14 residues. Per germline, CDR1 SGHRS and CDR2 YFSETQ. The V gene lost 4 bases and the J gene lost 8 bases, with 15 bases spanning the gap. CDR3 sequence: CASSTRGGGEKLFF. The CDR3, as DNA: TGCGCCAGCAGCACCAGGGGAGGAGGAGAAAAACTGTTTTTT.

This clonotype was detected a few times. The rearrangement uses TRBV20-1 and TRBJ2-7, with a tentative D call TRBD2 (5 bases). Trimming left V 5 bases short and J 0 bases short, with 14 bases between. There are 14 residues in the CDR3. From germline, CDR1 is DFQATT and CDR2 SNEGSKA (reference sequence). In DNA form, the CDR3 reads TGCAGTGCTGTTCGCCCGGGGAGCTCCTACGAGCAGTACTTC. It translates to CSAVRPGSSYEQYF.

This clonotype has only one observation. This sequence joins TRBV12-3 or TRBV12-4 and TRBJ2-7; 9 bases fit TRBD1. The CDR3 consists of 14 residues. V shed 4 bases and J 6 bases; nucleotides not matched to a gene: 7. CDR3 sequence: CASSYRDRAGEQYF. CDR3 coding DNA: TGTGCCAGCAGTTATCGGGACAGGGCAGGCGAGCAGTACTTC.

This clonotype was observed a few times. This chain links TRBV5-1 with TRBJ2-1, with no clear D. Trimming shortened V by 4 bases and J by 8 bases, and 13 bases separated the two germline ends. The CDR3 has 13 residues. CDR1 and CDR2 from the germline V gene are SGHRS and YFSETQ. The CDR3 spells CASSPDSDHEQFF. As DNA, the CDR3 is TGCGCCAGCAGCCCTGACTCAGACCATGAGCAGTTCTTC. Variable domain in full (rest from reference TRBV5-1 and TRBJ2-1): KAGVTQTPRYLIKTRGQQVTLSCSPISGHRSVSWYQQTPGQGLQFLFEYFSETQRNKGNFPGRFSGRQFSNSRSEMNVSTLELGDSALYLCASSPDSDHEQFFGPGTRLTVL.

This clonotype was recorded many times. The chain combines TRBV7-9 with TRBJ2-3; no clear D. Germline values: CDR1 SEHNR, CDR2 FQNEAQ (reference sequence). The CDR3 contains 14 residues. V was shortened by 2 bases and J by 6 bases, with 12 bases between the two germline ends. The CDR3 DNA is TGTGCCAGCAGCTTAAACCCGCCCCGGGATACGCAGTATTTT. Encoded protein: CASSLNPPRDTQYF.

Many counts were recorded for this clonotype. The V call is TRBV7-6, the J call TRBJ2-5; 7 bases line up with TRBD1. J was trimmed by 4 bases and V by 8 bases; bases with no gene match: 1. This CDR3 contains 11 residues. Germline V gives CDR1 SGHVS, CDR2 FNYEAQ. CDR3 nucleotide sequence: TGTGCCAGCTCAGGGGGAGAGACCCAGTACTTC. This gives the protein CASSGGETQYF.

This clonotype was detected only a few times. For the CDR3, the DNA is TGTGCCAGCAGCCCCCGGGACAAGGGCAATCAGCCCCAGCATTTT. This codes for CASSPRDKGNQPQHF. The V gene is TRBV27, the J gene TRBJ1-5; tentative D call: TRBD1 (6 bases). The V end was cut by 6 bases, the J end by 2 bases, with 14 bases between. Looked up from germline, CDR1 is MNHEY and CDR2 is SMNVEV (reference sequence). This CDR3 is built from 15 residues.

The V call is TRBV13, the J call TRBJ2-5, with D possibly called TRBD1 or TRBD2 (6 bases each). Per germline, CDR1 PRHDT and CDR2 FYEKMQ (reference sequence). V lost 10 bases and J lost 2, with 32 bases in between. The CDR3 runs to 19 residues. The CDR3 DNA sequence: TGTGCCATCAGTGAGGGGAGCGGGCTTAGGGGGAGCGGTCAAGAGACCCAGTACTTC. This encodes CAISEGSGLRGSGQETQYF.

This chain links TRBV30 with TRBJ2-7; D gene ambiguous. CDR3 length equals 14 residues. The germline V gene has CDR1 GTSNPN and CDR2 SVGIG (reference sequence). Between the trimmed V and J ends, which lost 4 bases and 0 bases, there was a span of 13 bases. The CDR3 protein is CAWKWSPSSYEQYF. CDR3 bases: TGTGCCTGGAAGTGGTCACCCAGCTCCTACGAGCAGTACTTC.

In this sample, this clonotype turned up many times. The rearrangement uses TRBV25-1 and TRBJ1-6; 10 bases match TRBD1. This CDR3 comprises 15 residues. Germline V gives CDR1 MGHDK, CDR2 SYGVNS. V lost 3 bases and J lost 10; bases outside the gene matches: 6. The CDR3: CASSDGQGGWSPLHF. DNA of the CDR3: TGTGCCAGCAGTGACGGACAGGGGGGGTGGTCACCCCTCCACTTT.

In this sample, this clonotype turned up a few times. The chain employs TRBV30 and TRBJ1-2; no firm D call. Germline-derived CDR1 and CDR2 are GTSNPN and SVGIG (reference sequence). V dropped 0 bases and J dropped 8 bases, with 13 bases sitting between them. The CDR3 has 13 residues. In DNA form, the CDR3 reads TGTGCCTGGAGTGTATTGCGGGCAAGGGGCTACACCTTC. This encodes CAWSVLRARGYTF. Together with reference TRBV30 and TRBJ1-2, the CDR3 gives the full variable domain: SQTIHQWPATLVQPVGSPLSLECTVEGTSNPNLYWYRQAAGRGLQLLFYSVGIGQISSEVPQNLSASRPQDRQFILSSKKLLLSDSGFYLCAWSVLRARGYTFGSGTRLTVV.

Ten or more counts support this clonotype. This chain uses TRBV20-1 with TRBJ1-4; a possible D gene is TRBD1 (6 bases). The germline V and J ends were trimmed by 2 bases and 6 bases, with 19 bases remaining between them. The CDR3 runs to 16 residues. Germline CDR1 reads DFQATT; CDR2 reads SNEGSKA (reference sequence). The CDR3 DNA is TGCAGTGCTAGACCCTTCGACAGGTTCGGGGATGAAAAACTGTTTTTT. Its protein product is CSARPFDRFGDEKLFF.